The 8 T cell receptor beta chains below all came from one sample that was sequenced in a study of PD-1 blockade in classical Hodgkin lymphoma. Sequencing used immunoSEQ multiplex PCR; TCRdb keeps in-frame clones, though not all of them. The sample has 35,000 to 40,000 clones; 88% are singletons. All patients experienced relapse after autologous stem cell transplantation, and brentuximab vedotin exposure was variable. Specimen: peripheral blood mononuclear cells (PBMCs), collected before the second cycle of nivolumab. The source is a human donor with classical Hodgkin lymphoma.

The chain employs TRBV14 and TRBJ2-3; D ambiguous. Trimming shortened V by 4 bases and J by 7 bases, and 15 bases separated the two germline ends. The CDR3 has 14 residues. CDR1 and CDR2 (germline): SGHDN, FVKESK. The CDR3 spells CASSPASSLNTQYF. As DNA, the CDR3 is TGTGCCAGCAGCCCAGCCTCCTCGTTGAATACGCAGTATTTT.

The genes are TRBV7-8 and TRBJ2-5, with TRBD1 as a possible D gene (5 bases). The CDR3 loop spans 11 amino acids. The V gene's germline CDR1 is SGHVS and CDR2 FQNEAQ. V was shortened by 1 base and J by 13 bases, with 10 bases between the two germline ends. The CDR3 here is CASSLGWGSYF. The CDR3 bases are TGTGCCAGCAGCTTAGGGTGGGGCTCGTACTTC.

The CDR3 DNA reads as TGCGCCAGCAGCCCCTGGGCAGGGTTTCGTAATGAGCAGTTCTTC. This codes for CASSPWAGFRNEQFF. The rearrangement uses TRBV5-1 and TRBJ2-1, with TRBD1 as a possible D gene (5 bases). The CDR3 is 15 amino acids. Germline V gives CDR1 SGHRS, CDR2 YFSETQ. Trimming cost V 4 bases and J 7 bases, with 18 bases left between them. Together with reference TRBV5-1 and TRBJ2-1, the CDR3 gives the full variable domain: KAGVTQTPRYLIKTRGQQVTLSCSPISGHRSVSWYQQTPGQGLQFLFEYFSETQRNKGNFPGRFSGRQFSNSRSEMNVSTLELGDSALYLCASSPWAGFRNEQFFGPGTRLTVL.

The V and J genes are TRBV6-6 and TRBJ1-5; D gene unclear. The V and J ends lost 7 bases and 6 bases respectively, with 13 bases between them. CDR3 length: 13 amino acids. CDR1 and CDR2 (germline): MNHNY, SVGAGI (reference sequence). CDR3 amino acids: CASNLDSTQPQHF. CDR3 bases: TGTGCCAGCAACTTGGACTCCACTCAGCCCCAGCATTTT.

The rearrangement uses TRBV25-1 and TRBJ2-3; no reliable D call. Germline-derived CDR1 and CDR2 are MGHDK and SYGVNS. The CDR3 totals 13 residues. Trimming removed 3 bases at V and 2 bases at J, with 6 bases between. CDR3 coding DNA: TGTGCCAGCAGTGATCTATCCACAGATACGCAGTATTTT. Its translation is CASSDLSTDTQYF.

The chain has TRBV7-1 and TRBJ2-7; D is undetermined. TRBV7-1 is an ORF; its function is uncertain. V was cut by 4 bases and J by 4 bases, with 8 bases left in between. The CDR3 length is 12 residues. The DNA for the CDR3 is TGTGCCAGCAGCTTATTGGAATACGAGCAGTACTTC. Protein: CASSLLEYEQYF.

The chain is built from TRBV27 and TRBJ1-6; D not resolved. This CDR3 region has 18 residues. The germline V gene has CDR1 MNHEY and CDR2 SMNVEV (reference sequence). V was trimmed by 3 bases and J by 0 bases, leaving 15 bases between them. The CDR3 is CASSLRDPPSSYNSPLHF. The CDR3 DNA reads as TGTGCCAGCAGTTTGAGGGATCCCCCGAGCTCCTATAATTCACCCCTCCACTTT.

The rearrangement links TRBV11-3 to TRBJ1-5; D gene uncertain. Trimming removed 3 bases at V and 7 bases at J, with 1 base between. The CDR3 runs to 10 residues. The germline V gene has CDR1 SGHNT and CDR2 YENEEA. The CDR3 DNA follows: TGTGCCAGCAGCTTGCAGCCCCAGCATTTT. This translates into CASSLQPQHF.